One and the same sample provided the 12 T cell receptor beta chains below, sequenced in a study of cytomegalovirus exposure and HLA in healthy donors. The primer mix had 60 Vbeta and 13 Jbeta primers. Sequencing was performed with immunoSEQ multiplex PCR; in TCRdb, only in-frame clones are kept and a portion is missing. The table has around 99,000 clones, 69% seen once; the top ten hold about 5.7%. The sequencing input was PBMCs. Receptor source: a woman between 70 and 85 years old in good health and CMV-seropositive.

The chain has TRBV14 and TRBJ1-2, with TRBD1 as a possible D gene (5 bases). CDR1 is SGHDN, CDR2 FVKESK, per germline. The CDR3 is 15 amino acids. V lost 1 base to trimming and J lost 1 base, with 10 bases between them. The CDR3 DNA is TGTGCCAGCAGCCAAGGACAGCGACTTAACTATGGCTACACCTTC. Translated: CASSQGQRLNYGYTF.

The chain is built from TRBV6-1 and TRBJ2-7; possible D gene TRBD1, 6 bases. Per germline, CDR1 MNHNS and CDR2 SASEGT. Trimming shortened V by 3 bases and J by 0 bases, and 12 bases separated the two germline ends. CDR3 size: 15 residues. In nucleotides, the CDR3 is TGTGCCAGCAGTGACCTTGACAGGCCCTCCTACGAGCAGTACTTC. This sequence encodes CASSDLDRPSYEQYF.

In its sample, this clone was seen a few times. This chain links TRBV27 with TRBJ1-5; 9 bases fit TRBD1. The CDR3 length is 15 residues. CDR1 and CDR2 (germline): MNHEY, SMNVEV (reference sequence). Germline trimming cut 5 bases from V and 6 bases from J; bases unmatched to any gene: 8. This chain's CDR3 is CASSLGTGSSQPQHF. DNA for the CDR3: TGTGCCAGCAGTCTCGGGACAGGGTCGTCTCAGCCCCAGCATTTT.

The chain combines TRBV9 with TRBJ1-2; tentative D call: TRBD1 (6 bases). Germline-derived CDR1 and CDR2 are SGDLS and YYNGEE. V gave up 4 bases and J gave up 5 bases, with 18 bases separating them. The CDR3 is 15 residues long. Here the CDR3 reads CASSPQGGVKYGYTF. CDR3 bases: TGTGCCAGCAGCCCCCAAGGGGGAGTAAAGTATGGCTACACCTTC.

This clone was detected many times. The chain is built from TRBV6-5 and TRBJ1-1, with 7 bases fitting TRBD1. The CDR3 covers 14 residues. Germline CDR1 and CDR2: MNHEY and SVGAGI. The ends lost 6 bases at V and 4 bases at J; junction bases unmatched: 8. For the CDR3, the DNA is TGTGCCAGCAGACAACAGGGGTTGACCACTGAAGCTTTCTTT. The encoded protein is CASRQQGLTTEAFF.

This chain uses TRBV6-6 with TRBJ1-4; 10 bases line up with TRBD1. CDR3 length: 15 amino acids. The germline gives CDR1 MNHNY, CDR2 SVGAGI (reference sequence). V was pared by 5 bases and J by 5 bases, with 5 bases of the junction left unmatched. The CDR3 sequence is CASSPQTGGNEKLFF. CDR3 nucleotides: TGTGCCAGCAGTCCTCAGACAGGGGGCAATGAAAAACTGTTTTTT.

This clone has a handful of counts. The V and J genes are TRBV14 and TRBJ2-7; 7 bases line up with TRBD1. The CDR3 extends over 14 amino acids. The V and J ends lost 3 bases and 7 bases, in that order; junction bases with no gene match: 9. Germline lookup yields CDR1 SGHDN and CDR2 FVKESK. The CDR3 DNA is TGTGCCAGCAGCCACAACCCCGGGACAGTAGAGCAGTACTTC. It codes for CASSHNPGTVEQYF.

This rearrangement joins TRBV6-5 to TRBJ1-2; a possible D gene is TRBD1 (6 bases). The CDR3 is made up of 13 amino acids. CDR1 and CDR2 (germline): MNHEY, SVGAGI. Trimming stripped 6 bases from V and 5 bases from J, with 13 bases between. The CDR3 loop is CASRQQGMYGYTF. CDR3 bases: TGTGCCAGCAGGCAACAGGGAATGTATGGCTACACCTTC.

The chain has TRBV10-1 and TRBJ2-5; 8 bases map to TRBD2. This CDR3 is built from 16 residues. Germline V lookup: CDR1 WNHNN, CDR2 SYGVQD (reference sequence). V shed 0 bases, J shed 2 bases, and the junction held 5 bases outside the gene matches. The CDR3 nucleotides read TGCGCCAGCAGTGAGTCGACGGGCGGGGGGCAAGAGACCCAGTACTTC. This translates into CASSESTGGGQETQYF.

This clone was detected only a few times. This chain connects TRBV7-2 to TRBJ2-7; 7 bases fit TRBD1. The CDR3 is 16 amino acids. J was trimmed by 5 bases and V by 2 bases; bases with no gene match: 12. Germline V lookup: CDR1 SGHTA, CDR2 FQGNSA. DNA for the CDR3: TGTGCCAGCAGCTTACTACGACAGGGCCCAAGCCACGAGCAGTACTTC. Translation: CASSLLRQGPSHEQYF.

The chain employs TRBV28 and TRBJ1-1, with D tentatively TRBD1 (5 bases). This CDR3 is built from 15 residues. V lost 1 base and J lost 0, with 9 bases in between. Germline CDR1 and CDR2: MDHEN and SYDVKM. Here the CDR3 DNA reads TGTGCCAGCAGTTTATACCAGGGAATGAACACTGAAGCTTTCTTT. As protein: CASSLYQGMNTEAFF. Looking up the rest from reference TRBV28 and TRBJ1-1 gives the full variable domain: DVKVTQSSRYLVKRTGEKVFLECVQDMDHENMFWYRQDPGLGLRLIYFSYDVKMKEKGDIPEGYSVSREKKERFSLILESASTNQTSMYLCASSLYQGMNTEAFFGQGTRLTVV.

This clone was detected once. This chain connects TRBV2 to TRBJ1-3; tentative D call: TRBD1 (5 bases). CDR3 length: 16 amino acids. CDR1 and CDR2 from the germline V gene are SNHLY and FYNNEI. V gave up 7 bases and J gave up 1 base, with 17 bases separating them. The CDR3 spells CASTTFLTESGNTIYF. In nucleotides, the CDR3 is TGTGCCAGCACCACCTTTCTGACAGAGTCTGGAAACACCATATATTTT.